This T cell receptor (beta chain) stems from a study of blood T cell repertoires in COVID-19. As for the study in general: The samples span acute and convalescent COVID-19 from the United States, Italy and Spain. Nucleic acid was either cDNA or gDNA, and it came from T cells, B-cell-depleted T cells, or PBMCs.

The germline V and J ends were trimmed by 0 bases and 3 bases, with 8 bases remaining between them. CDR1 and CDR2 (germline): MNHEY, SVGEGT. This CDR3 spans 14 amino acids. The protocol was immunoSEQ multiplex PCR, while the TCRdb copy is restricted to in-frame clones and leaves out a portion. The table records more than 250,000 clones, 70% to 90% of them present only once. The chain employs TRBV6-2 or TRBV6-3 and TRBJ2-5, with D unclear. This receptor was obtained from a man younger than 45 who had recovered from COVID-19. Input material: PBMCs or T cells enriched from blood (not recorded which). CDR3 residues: CASSYSFQKETQYF. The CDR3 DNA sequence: TGTGCCAGCAGTTACTCTTTCCAAAAAGAGACCCAGTACTTC.